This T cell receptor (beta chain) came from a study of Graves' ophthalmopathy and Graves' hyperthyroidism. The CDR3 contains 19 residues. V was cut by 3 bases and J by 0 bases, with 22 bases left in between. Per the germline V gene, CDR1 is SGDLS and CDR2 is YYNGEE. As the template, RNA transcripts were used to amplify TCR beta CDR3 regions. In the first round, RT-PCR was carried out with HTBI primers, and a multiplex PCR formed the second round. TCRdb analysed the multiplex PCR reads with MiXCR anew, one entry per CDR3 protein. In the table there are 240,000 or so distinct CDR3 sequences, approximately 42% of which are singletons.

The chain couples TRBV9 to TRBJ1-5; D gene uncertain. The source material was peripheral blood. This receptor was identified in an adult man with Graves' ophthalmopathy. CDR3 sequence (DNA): TGTGCCAGCAGCGCGACGTGGGTCAGCCCACTGTGTAGCAATCAGCCCCAGCATTTT. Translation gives CASSATWVSPLCSNQPQHF. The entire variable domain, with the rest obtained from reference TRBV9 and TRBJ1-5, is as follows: DSGVTQTPKHLITATGQRVTLRCSPRSGDLSVYWYQQSLDQGLQFLIQYYNGEERAKGNILERFSAQQFPDLHSELNLSSLELGDSALYFCASSATWVSPLCSNQPQHFGDGTRLSIL.